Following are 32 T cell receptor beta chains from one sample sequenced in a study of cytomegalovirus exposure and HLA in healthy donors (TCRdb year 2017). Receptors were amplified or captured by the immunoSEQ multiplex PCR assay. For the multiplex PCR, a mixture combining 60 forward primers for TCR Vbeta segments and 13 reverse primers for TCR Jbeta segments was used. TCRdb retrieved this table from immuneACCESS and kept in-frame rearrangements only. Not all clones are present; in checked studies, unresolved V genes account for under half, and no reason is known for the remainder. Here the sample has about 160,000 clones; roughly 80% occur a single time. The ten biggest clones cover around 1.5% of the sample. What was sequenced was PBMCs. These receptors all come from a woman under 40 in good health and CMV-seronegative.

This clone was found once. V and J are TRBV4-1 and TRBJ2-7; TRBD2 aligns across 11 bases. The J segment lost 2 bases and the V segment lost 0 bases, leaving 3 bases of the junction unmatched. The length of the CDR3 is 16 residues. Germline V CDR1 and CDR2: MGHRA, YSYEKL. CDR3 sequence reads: CASSQERSGGAYEQYF. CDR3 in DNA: TGCGCCAGCAGCCAAGAACGTAGCGGGGGGGCCTACGAGCAGTACTTC.

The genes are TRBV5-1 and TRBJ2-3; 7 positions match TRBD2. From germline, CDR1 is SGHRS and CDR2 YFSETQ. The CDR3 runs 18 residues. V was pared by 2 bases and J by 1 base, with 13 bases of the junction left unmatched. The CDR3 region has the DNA TGCGCCAGCAGCTTCCTGGCACGGGCGGGGGTCCGCACAGATACGCAGTATTTT. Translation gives CASSFLARAGVRTDTQYF.

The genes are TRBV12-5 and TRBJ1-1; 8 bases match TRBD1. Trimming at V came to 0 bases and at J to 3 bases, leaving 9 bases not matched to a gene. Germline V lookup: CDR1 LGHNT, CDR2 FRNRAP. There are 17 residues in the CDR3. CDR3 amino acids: CASGLVPPQGEDTEAFF. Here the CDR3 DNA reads TGTGCTAGTGGTTTGGTGCCCCCACAGGGGGAAGACACTGAAGCTTTCTTT.

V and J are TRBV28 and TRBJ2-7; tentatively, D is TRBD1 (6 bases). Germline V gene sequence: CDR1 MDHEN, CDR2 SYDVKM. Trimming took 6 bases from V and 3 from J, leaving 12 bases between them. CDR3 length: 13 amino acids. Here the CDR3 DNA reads TGTGCCAGCAGCCCCAGGGGCGGCTACGAGCAGTACTTC. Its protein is CASSPRGGYEQYF.

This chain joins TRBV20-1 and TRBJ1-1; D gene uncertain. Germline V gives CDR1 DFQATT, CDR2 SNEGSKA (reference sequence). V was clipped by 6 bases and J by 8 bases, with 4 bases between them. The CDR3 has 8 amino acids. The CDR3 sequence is CSAGEAFF. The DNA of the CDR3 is TGCAGTGCCGGGGAAGCTTTCTTT.

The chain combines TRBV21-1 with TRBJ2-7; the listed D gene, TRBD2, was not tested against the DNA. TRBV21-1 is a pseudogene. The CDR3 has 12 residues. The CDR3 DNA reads TGTGCCAGCAGCGCACTCCTCTACGAGCAGTACTTC. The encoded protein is CASSALLYEQYF.

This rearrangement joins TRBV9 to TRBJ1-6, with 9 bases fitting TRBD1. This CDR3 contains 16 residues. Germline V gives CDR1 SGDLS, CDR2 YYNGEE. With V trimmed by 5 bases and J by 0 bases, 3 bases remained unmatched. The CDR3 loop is CASRGQGNSYNSPLHF. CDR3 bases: TGTGCCAGCAGGGGACAGGGAAACTCCTATAATTCACCCCTCCACTTT. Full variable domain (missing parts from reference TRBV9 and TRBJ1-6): DSGVTQTPKHLITATGQRVTLRCSPRSGDLSVYWYQQSLDQGLQFLIQYYNGEERAKGNILERFSAQQFPDLHSELNLSSLELGDSALYFCASRGQGNSYNSPLHFGNGTRLTVT.

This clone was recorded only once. The CDR3 loop is CAWAGTGNPYEQYF. The CDR3 nucleotides read TGTGCCTGGGCCGGGACAGGGAATCCCTACGAGCAGTACTTC. This chain uses TRBV30 with TRBJ2-7; 9 bases align to TRBD1. With 5 bases clipped from V and 2 bases from J, the junction kept 7 bases outside the gene matches. The CDR3 spans 14 residues. Germline lookup yields CDR1 GTSNPN and CDR2 SVGIG (reference sequence).

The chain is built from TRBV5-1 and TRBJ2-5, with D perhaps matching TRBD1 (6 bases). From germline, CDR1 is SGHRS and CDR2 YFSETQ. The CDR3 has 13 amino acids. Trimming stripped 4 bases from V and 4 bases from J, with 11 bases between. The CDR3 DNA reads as TGCGCCAGCAGCCGGACAGAGGCAGAGACCCAGTACTTC. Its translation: CASSRTEAETQYF. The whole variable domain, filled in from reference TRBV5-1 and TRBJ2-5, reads KAGVTQTPRYLIKTRGQQVTLSCSPISGHRSVSWYQQTPGQGLQFLFEYFSETQRNKGNFPGRFSGRQFSNSRSEMNVSTLELGDSALYLCASSRTEAETQYFGPGTRLLVL.

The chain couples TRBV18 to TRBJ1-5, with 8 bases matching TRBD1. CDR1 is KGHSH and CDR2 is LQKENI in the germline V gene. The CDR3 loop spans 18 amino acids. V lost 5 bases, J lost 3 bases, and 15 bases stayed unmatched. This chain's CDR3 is CASSTSGTGDPSNQPQHF. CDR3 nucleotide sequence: TGTGCCAGCTCAACATCCGGGACAGGTGACCCGTCCAATCAGCCCCAGCATTTT.

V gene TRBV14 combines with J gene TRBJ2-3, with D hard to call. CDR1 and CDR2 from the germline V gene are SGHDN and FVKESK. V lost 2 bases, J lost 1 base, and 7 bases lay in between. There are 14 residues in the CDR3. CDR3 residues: CASSQMAGTDTQYF. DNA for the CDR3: TGTGCCAGCAGCCAAATGGCGGGCACAGATACGCAGTATTTT. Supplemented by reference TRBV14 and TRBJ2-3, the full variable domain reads EAGVTQFPSHSVIEKGQTVTLRCDPISGHDNLYWYRRVMGKEIKFLLHFVKESKQDESGMPNNRFLAERTGGTYSTLKVQPAELEDSGVYFCASSQMAGTDTQYFGPGTRLTVL.

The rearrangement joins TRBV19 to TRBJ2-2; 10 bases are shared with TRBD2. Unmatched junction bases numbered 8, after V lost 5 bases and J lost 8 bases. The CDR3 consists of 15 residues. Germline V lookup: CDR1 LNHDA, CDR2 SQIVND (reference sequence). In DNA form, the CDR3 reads TGTGCCAGTAGTCCATACGGGACTAGCGTTGGGGAGCTGTTTTTT. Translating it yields CASSPYGTSVGELFF.

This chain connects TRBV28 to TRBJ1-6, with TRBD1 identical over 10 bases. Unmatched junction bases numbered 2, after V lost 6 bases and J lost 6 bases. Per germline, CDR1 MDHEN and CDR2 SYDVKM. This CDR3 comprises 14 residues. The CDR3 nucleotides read TGTGCCAGCAGCCGACAGGGGGCTAATTCACCCCTCCACTTT. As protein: CASSRQGANSPLHF.

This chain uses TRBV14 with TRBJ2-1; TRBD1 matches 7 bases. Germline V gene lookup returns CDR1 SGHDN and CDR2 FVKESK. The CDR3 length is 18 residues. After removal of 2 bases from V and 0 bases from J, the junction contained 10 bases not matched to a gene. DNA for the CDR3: TGTGCCAGCAGCCAACATCTGGAGACAGGGCGCTCCTACAATGAGCAGTTCTTC. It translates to CASSQHLETGRSYNEQFF. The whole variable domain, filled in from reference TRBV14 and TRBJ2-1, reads EAGVTQFPSHSVIEKGQTVTLRCDPISGHDNLYWYRRVMGKEIKFLLHFVKESKQDESGMPNNRFLAERTGGTYSTLKVQPAELEDSGVYFCASSQHLETGRSYNEQFFGPGTRLTVL.

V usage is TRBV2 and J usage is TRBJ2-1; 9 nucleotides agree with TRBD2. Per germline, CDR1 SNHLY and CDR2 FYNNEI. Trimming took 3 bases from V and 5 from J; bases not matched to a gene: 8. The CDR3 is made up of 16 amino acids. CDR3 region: CASSDLGRGGNNEQFF. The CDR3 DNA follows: TGTGCCAGCAGTGATCTAGGGCGGGGGGGTAACAATGAGCAGTTCTTC.

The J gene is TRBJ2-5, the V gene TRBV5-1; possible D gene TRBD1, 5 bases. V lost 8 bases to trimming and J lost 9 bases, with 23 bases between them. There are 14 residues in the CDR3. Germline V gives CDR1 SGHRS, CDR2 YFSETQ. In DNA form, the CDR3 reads TGCGCCAGTAGCCTGGGTAGCAGGGCCGAGGCCCAGTACTTC. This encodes CASSLGSRAEAQYF.

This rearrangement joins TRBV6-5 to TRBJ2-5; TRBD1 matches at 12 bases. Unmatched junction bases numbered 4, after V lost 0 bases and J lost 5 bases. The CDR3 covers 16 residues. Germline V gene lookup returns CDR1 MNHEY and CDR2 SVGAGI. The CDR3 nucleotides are TGTGCCAGCAGTTACTCTGGGACAGGGGGCGGGGAGACCCAGTACTTC. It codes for CASSYSGTGGGETQYF.

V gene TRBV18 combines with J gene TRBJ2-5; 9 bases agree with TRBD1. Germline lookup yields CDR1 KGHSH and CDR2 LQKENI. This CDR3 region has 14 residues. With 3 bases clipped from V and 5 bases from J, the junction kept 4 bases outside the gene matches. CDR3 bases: TGTGCCAGCTCACCCCTCGGACAGGGGGAGACCCAGTACTTC. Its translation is CASSPLGQGETQYF.

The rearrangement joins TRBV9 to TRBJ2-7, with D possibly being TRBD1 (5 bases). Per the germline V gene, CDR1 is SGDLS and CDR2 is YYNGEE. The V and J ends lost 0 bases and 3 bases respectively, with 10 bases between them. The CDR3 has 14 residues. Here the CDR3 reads CASSVDAGNYEQYF. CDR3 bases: TGTGCCAGCAGCGTAGACGCAGGGAACTACGAGCAGTACTTC.

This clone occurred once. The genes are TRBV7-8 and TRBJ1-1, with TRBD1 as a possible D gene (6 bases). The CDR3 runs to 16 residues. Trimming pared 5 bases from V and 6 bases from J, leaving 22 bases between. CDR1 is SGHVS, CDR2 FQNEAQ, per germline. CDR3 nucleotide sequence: TGTGCCAGCAGCCTAAGCGGGGGGCCCTTCGTGCCTGAAGCTTTCTTT. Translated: CASSLSGGPFVPEAFF.

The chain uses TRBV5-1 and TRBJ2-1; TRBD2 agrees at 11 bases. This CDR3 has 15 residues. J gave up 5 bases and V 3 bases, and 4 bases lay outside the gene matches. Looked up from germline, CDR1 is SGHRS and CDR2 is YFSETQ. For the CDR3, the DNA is TGCGCCAGCAGCTCACTAGCGGGGGCCCACAATGAGCAGTTCTTC. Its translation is CASSSLAGAHNEQFF.

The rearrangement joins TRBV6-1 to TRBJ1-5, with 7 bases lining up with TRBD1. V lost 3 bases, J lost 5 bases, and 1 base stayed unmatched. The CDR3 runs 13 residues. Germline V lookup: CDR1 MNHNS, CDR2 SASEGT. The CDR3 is CASSETGHQPQHF. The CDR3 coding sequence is TGTGCCAGCAGTGAGACAGGGCATCAGCCCCAGCATTTT.

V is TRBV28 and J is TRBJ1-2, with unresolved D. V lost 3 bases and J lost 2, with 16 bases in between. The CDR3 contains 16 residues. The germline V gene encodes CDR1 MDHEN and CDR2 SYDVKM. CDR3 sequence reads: CASSFPGPTGNYGYTF. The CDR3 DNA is TGTGCCAGCAGTTTTCCTGGGCCGACGGGGAACTATGGCTACACCTTC.

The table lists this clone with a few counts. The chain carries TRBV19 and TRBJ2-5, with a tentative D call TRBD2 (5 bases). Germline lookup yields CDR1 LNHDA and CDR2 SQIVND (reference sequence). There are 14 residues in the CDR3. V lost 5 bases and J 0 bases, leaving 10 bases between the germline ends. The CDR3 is CASSVPGYQETQYF. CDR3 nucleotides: TGTGCCAGTAGTGTCCCGGGGTACCAAGAGACCCAGTACTTC. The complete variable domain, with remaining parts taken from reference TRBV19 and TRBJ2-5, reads DGGITQSPKYLFRKEGQNVTLSCEQNLNHDAMYWYRQDPGQGLRLIYYSQIVNDFQKGDIAEGYSVSREKKESFPLTVTSAQKNPTAFYLCASSVPGYQETQYFGPGTRLLVL.

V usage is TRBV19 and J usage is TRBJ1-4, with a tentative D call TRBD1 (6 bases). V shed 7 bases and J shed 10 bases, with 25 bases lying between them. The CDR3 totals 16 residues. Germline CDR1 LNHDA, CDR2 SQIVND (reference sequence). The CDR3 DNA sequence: TGTGCCAGTACCTATGCGGGTGGACAGAGAGGGGGAAAACTGTTTTTT. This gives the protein CASTYAGGQRGGKLFF.

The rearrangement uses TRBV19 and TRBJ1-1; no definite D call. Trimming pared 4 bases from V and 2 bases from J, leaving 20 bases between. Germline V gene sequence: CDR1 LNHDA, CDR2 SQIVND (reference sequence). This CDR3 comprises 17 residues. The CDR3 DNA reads TGTGCCAGTAGTACCTCCGTTGGTGCGCGGAAAAACACTGAAGCTTTCTTT. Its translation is CASSTSVGARKNTEAFF. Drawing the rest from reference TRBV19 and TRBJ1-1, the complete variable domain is DGGITQSPKYLFRKEGQNVTLSCEQNLNHDAMYWYRQDPGQGLRLIYYSQIVNDFQKGDIAEGYSVSREKKESFPLTVTSAQKNPTAFYLCASSTSVGARKNTEAFFGQGTRLTVV.

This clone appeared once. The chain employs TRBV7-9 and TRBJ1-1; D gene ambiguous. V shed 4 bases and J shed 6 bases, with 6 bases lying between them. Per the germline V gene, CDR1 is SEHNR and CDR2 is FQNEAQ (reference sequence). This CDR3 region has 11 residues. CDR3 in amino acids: CASSSTAEAFF. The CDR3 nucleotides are TGTGCCAGCAGCTCCACAGCTGAAGCTTTCTTT.

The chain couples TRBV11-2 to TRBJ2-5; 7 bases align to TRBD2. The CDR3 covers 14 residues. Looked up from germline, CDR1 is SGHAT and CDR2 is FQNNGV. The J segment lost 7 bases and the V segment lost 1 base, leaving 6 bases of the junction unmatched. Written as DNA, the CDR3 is TGTGCCAGCAGCTTAGGGGGAGGGAGCAGGACCCAGTACTTC. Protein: CASSLGGGSRTQYF.

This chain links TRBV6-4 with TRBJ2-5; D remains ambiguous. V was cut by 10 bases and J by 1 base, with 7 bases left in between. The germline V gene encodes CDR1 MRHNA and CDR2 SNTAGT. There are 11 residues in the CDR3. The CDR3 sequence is CAMYSQETQYF. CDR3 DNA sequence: TGTGCCATGTACAGCCAAGAGACCCAGTACTTC.

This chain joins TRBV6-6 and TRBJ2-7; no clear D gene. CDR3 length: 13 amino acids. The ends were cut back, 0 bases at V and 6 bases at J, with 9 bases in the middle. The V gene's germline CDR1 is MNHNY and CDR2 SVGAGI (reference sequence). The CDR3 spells CASSYSLEAEQYF. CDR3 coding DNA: TGTGCCAGCAGTTACTCGCTCGAGGCCGAGCAGTACTTC.

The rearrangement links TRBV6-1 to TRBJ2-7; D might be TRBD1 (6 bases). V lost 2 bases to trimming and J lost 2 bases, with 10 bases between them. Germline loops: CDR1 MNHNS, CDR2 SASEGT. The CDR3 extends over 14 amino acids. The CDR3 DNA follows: TGTGCCAGCAGTGAATACGGACAGACCTACGAGCAGTACTTC. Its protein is CASSEYGQTYEQYF.

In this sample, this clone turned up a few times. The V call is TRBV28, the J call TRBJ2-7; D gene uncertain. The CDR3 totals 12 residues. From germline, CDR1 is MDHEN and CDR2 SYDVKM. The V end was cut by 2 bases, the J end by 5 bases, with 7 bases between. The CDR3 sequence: CASSLTRNEQYF. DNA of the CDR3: TGTGCCAGCAGTTTAACGAGGAACGAGCAGTACTTC.